This T cell receptor (beta chain) was found in a study of CD8 T cells in ankylosing spondylitis. This clonotype was recorded once. The antigen remains undetermined. Trimming cost V 5 bases and J 8 bases, with 12 bases left between them. Germline values: CDR1 GTSNPN, CDR2 SVGIG (reference sequence). The CDR3 sequence is 11 residues long. Study outcomes and limitations: Seemingly distinctive of ankylosing spondylitis blood was a TCR beta motif formed by eight highly homologous variants.

Quantitative barcoded 5'-RACE was used to prepare TCR beta libraries. TCRdb ran MiXCR on the 5' RACE reads and lists one entry per CDR3 protein. Of more than 150,000 distinct CDR3 sequences in the sample, 15% to 20% were seen once. Sequenced material: blood, either unsorted or a sorted T cell fraction (not recorded which). The rearrangement joins TRBV30 to TRBJ1-1; unclear D gene. This clonotype was obtained from a male donor under 30 with ankylosing spondylitis or in good health (not recorded which). The CDR3 spells CAWGKDPEAFF. In DNA, the CDR3 is TGTGCCTGGGGGAAGGATCCCGAAGCTTTCTTT.